This TCR beta chain was sequenced during a study of shared clonotypes between healthy human individuals. Whole-study findings and limits: Lower generation probabilities were found for non-shared clonotypes than for those shared by all four donors.

As to this clone: The target antigen is unknown. This specimen includes other DNA sequences encoding the same CDR3.

Cells designated naive CD8 were CD45RO-negative and were positively selected for CCR7, with terminally differentiated effector memory CD45RA+ cells excluded. Trimming took 2 bases from V and 4 from J, leaving 8 bases between them. Per germline, CDR1 SQVTM and CDR2 ANQGSEA. CDR3 length equals 12 residues. Genomic DNA of each subset was evenly split across several immunoSEQ plates. Each replicate PCR on the sorted subsets used about 0.2 ug DNA (around 30,000 T cell genomes). In the source study's methods: With immunoSEQ giving junction-only sequences and no quality scores, filtering differed. The assay was immunoSEQ multiplex PCR, and TCRdb's table has in-frame clones only and misses some. That table supplies the V and J calls and clone size; D and trimming were determined from the DNA. Of some 2 million clones in the sample, about 95% were seen once.

The origin of this receptor is a young man in good health. The V call is TRBV29-1, the J call TRBJ1-2; weak D call: TRBD1 (5 bases). The specimen was naive CD8+ T cells sorted from blood. The CDR3 region has the DNA TGCAGCGTTGAACGGGGGGGCTATGGCTACACCTTC. Residues: CSVERGGYGYTF. The full variable domain, its missing parts supplied by reference TRBV29-1 and TRBJ1-2, is SAVISQKPSRDICQRGTSLTIQCQVDSQVTMMFWYRQQPGQSLTLIATANQGSEATYESGFVIDKFPISRPNLTFSTLTVSNMSPEDSSIYLCSVERGGYGYTFGSGTRLTVV.